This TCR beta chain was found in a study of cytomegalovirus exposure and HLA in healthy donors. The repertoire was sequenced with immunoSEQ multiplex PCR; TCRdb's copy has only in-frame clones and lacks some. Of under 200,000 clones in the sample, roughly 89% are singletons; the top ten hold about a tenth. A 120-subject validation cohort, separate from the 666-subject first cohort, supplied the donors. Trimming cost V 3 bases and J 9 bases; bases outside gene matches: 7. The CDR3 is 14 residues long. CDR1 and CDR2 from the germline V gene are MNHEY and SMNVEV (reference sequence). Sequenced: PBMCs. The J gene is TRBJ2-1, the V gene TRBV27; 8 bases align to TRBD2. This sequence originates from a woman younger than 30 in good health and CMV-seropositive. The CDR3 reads CASSFLAGGPEQFF. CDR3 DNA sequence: TGTGCCAGCAGTTTCCTCGCGGGAGGCCCTGAGCAGTTCTTC.